This T cell receptor beta chain comes out of a study of blood T cell repertoires in COVID-19. Study-level information: In each case, the material was cDNA or gDNA derived from T cells, B-cell-depleted T cells, or PBMCs.

This CDR3 region has 14 residues. V lost 3 bases, J lost 4 bases, and 3 bases stayed unmatched. Germline lookup yields CDR1 MNHEY and CDR2 SMNVEV (reference sequence). TCRdb's copy holds only in-frame clones and misses some; the assay was immunoSEQ multiplex PCR. This sample has roughly 200,000 clones, with 80% to 90% found just once. The source material was peripheral blood. This sequence originates from a man at least 80 years old with acute or convalescent COVID-19. The rearrangement joins TRBV27 to TRBJ1-2; 9 bases are shared with TRBD1. The CDR3 DNA follows: TGTGCCAGCAGTTTTCAGGACAGGGGCTATGGCTACACCTTC. It specifies CASSFQDRGYGYTF.